These 27 T cell receptor beta chains were sequenced from one sample in a study of metastatic and nonmetastatic thyroid tumors. The entire patient cohort was treatment-naive prior to thyroid surgery. TCRdb reanalyzed the PCR reads via MiXCR. The data contain more than 9,500 clones, 10% to 11% of them seen just once; the ten biggest clones take up approximately 7.6%. Sequencing used tumor tissue. These TCRs come from a female donor with papillary thyroid cancer or a benign thyroid nodule (not recorded which). Some clones in this sample may be carry-over from other donors' samples.

The sample holds many counts of this clone. The chain couples TRBV20-1 to TRBJ2-7, with D perhaps being TRBD1 or TRBD2 (5 bases each). Germline V gene data show CDR1 as DFQATT and CDR2 as SNEGSKA (reference sequence). The CDR3 is made up of 13 amino acids. CDR3 sequence reads: CSPTGYGRDEQHV. In nucleotides, the CDR3 is TGCAGCCCCACCGGCTATGGCAGGGACGAGCAACACGTC.

Ten or more counts support this clone. The CDR3 region has the DNA TGTGCCAGCAGCCCCCCGGGGGGGGGGTACAATGAGCAGTTCTTC. Translating it yields CASSPPGGGYNEQFF. J is TRBJ2-1 and V is TRBV7-3; 8 bases align to TRBD2. J was trimmed by 4 bases and V by 5 bases; bases with no gene match: 7. Germline CDR1 reads SGHTA; CDR2 reads FQGTGA. CDR3 length: 15 amino acids.

This clone turned up a few times. This chain links TRBV7-6 with TRBJ2-2; D call uncertain. Between the trimmed V and J ends, which lost 0 bases and 7 bases, there was a span of 15 bases. CDR1 and CDR2 from the germline V gene are SGHVS and FNYEAQ. The CDR3 is 16 amino acids. CDR3 protein: CASSLAGLAGGGELFF. The CDR3, as DNA: TGTGCCAGCAGCTTAGCCGGGCTGGCAGGTGGCGGGGAGCTGTTTTTT.

This chain uses TRBV5-1 with TRBJ2-2; the match to TRBD1 covers 9 bases. Germline assignment: CDR1 SGHRS and CDR2 YFSETQ. This CDR3 comprises 14 residues. J lost 7 bases, V lost 5 bases, and 6 bases had no gene match. Written as DNA, the CDR3 is TGCGCCAGCAGAAAGGACAGGGGTAACGGGGAGCTGTTTTTT. It specifies CASRKDRGNGELFF.

This clone was counted many times. One junction end disagrees with the germline gene, perhaps due to a read error. The chain links TRBV7-7 to TRBJ2-2, with TRBD1 matching 8 bases. Germline V gives CDR1 SSHAT, CDR2 FNYEAQ (reference sequence). The CDR3 loop spans 16 amino acids. CDR3 DNA: TGTGCTAGCAGCCCTGGACAGGGTATTCGCACCGGGGAGCTGTTTTTT. This translates into CASSPGQGIRTGELFF.

In its sample, this clone ranks as medium-sized. The DNA of the CDR3 is TGTGCCAGCAGATTAGACGAGATAAGGCTAATTGAAGCTTTCTTT. Protein sequence: CASRLDEIRLIEAFF. V usage is TRBV6-1 and J usage is TRBJ1-1, with D hard to call. Germline V gives CDR1 MNHNS, CDR2 SASEGT. V lost 6 bases and J lost 7, with 21 bases in between. The CDR3 extends over 15 amino acids.

This clone was seen repeatedly, ten times or more. The chain is built from TRBV5-4 and TRBJ1-1, with D uncertain. The CDR3 has 14 residues. The V and J ends lost 4 bases and 0 bases respectively, with 10 bases between them. In germline, CDR1 is SGHNT, CDR2 YYREEE (reference sequence). CDR3 amino acids: CASSKGELNTEAFF. For the CDR3, the DNA is TGTGCCAGCAGCAAGGGCGAGTTGAACACTGAAGCTTTCTTT.

Many counts were recorded for this clone. V and J are TRBV9 and TRBJ2-3, with TRBD2 matching over 7 bases. CDR3 length: 15 residues. The V gene's germline CDR1 is SGDLS and CDR2 YYNGEE. With 0 bases clipped from V and 2 bases from J, the junction kept 3 bases outside the gene matches. In DNA, the CDR3 is TGTGCCAGCAGCGTAGGGGGGGGAACCACAGATACGCAGTATTTT. Encoded protein: CASSVGGGTTDTQYF. The full variable domain, completed using reference TRBV9 and TRBJ2-3, is DSGVTQTPKHLITATGQRVTLRCSPRSGDLSVYWYQQSLDQGLQFLIQYYNGEERAKGNILERFSAQQFPDLHSELNLSSLELGDSALYFCASSVGGGTTDTQYFGPGTRLTVL.

This clone was observed a few times. The junction and the germline gene differ at one end; a read error may be behind it. The chain couples TRBV20-1 to TRBJ2-2; TRBD2 aligns across 7 bases. CDR1 and CDR2 (germline): DFQATT, SNEGSKA (reference sequence). This CDR3 has 16 amino acids. CDR3 sequence reads: CSAVSRSGVNTWELFF. The CDR3 coding sequence is TGCAGTGCTGTCTCAAGGAGCGGGGTTAACACCTGGGAACTGTTTTTT.

This clone was seen more than once but under ten times. The CDR3 spells CASSERGPGYEQYF. The CDR3 DNA reads as TGTGCCAGCAGTGAAAGGGGGCCCGGGTACGAGCAGTACTTC. The chain is built from TRBV6-1 and TRBJ2-7; 7 positions match TRBD1. J lost 4 bases, V lost 2 bases, and 5 bases had no gene match. Germline V CDR1 and CDR2: MNHNS, SASEGT. This CDR3 contains 14 residues.

With respect to this clone: Here the CDR3 omits its conserved ending phenylalanine or tryptophan, so a read error is the likely source. This chain connects TRBV20-1 to TRBJ2-2; TRBD1 is a possible D gene (6 bases). The CDR3 spans 16 residues. Looked up from germline, CDR1 is DFQATT and CDR2 is SNEGSKA (reference sequence). Trimming took 3 bases from V and 4 from J, leaving 18 bases between them. CDR3 DNA: TGCAGTGCTAGGAGATGGGGAGACAGGCGCACCGGGGAGCTGTTTCTT. Residues: CSARRWGDRRTGELFL.

The V and J genes are TRBV7-2 and TRBJ2-7; D possibly uses TRBD1 or TRBD2 (6 bases each). The germline gives CDR1 SGHTA, CDR2 FQGNSA. V was shortened by 9 bases and J by 7 bases, with 22 bases between the two germline ends. The CDR3 runs 14 residues. The CDR3 protein is CARSNQGGDIEQYV. As DNA, the CDR3 is TGTGCCAGAAGCAACCAAGGAGGGGACATAGAGCAGTACGTC.

This clone was detected ten times or more. The CDR3 reads CASSQLGTGWNTEAFF. DNA for the CDR3: TGTGCCAGCAGCCAACTGGGGACAGGCTGGAACACTGAAGCTTTCTTT. The chain has TRBV11-2 and TRBJ1-1; TRBD1 aligns across 8 bases. Trimming removed 5 bases from V and 1 base from J; junction bases left unmatched: 9. The CDR3 totals 16 residues. The germline CDR1 and CDR2 sequences are SGHAT and FQNNGV.

This clone showed up just a few times. This CDR3 is missing its conserved last phenylalanine or tryptophan, likely due to a read error. The V gene is TRBV2, the J gene TRBJ1-3; unclear D gene. Germline CDR1 and CDR2: SNHLY and FYNNEI. There are 13 residues in the CDR3. The V and J ends lost 4 bases and 2 bases respectively, with 6 bases between them. The CDR3 DNA reads as TGTGCCAGCAGTGTGACACCTGGAAACACCATATATTCC. The encoded protein is CASSVTPGNTIYS.

This clone occurred many times. The chain recombines TRBV4-1 with TRBJ2-7, with 9 bases lining up with TRBD1. V lost 6 bases to trimming and J lost 7 bases; unmatched junction nucleotides: 10. Per germline, CDR1 MGHRA and CDR2 YSYEKL. This CDR3 spans 14 amino acids. The CDR3 reads CASSPGQGIGEQYV. The CDR3 DNA reads as TGCGCCAGCAGTCCTGGACAGGGGATAGGGGAGCAGTACGTC.

This clone was detected ten times or more. The chain has TRBV5-4 and TRBJ1-2; perhaps TRBD1 as D (5 bases). CDR1 is SGHNT and CDR2 is YYREEE in the germline V gene (reference sequence). The V gene lost 3 bases and the J gene lost 3 bases, with 12 bases spanning the gap. The CDR3 has 14 amino acids. CDR3 amino acids: CASSSQGWDYGYTF. For the CDR3, the DNA is TGTGCCAGCAGCTCCCAGGGTTGGGACTATGGCTACACCTTC.

Details on this clone: A much more abundant neighbour one base away suggests this may be a read error. The CDR3 DNA reads TGTGCCAGCAGCCAAGGGGCGGGGAGTGGGGCCAACTTCCTGACTTTC. The encoded protein is CASSQGAGSGANFLTF. The J gene is TRBJ2-6, the V gene TRBV4-2; a weak D match, TRBD2 (6 bases). The CDR3 contains 16 residues. The germline V gene encodes CDR1 LGHNA and CDR2 YNFKEQ.

The chain uses TRBV6-1 and TRBJ2-7, with D possibly being TRBD1 or TRBD2 (5 bases each). Germline values: CDR1 MNHNS, CDR2 SASEGT. The V end lost 6 bases, the J end lost 0 bases, and 15 bases lay between the germline ends. The CDR3 consists of 15 residues. The DNA for the CDR3 is TGTGCCAGCAGGGGGGTTGGGTTTAGCTCCTACGAGCAGTACTTC. This sequence encodes CASRGVGFSSYEQYF.

This clone is termed medium-sized. One junction end disagrees with the germline gene, perhaps due to a read error. The chain joins TRBV27 to TRBJ2-7, with D hard to call. This CDR3 comprises 13 residues. CDR1 is MNHEY, CDR2 SMNVEV, per germline (reference sequence). In DNA form, the CDR3 reads TGTGCCAGCAGTTCTGGGTCTTACTACGAGCGGTACTTC. Amino acid sequence: CASSSGSYYERYF.

This clone is termed medium-sized. This chain links TRBV28 with TRBJ1-5; the match to TRBD1 covers 7 bases. This CDR3 is built from 16 residues. In germline, CDR1 is MDHEN, CDR2 SYDVKM. V was clipped by 2 bases and J by 2 bases; unmatched bases: 6. The CDR3 protein is CASSLISGQGNQPQHF. CDR3 sequence (DNA): TGTGCCAGCAGTTTAATTTCAGGACAGGGCAATCAGCCCCAGCATTTT. Supplemented by reference TRBV28 and TRBJ1-5, the full variable domain reads DVKVTQSSRYLVKRTGEKVFLECVQDMDHENMFWYRQDPGLGLRLIYFSYDVKMKEKGDIPEGYSVSREKKERFSLILESASTNQTSMYLCASSLISGQGNQPQHFGDGTRLSIL.

A word on this clone: In this CDR3 the conserved last residue, phenylalanine or tryptophan, is missing, so a read error is likely. This chain connects TRBV12-3 or TRBV12-4 to TRBJ2-5, with D possibly matching TRBD2 (6 bases). V was shortened by 8 bases and J by 5 bases, with 12 bases between the two germline ends. The CDR3 is 12 residues long. DNA of the CDR3: TGTGCCAGCGGGGAGGCTGTGGAGACCCAGTACTCC. Residues: CASGEAVETQYS.

The table lists this clone with many counts. The chain is built from TRBV6-1 and TRBJ2-4, with 7 nucleotides matching TRBD2. Germline-derived CDR1 and CDR2 are MNHNS and SASEGT. This CDR3 has 15 amino acids. Trimming at V came to 5 bases and at J to 0 bases, leaving 4 bases not matched to a gene. The CDR3 loop reads CASSRVAGAKNIQYF. In DNA form, the CDR3 reads TGTGCCAGCAGTCGAGTAGCGGGAGCCAAAAACATTCAGTACTTC.

The chain links TRBV6-1 to TRBJ2-5, with D perhaps TRBD1 (5 bases). Germline-derived CDR1 and CDR2 are MNHNS and SASEGT. This CDR3 comprises 13 residues. V lost 7 bases and J lost 2, with 11 bases in between. The CDR3 DNA is TGTGCCAGCACCAAGACAGATCAAGAGACCCAGTACTTC. This sequence encodes CASTKTDQETQYF.

This clone appeared many times. The chain links TRBV5-4 to TRBJ2-1, with TRBD2 as a possible D gene (5 bases). There are 15 residues in the CDR3. CDR1 and CDR2 (germline): SGHNT, YYREEE (reference sequence). V gave up 0 bases and J gave up 6 bases, with 13 bases separating them. The CDR3 coding sequence is TGTGCCAGCAGCTTGGTCCTAGCATCCGGCAATGAGCAGTTCTTC. Protein product: CASSLVLASGNEQFF.

This clone was recorded many times. The chain employs TRBV5-5 and TRBJ1-1, with D possibly being TRBD1 (5 bases). CDR3 size: 15 residues. Germline assignment: CDR1 SGHKS and CDR2 YYEKEE (reference sequence). Trimming took 2 bases from V and 4 from J, leaving 15 bases between them. This CDR3 reads CASSFEAGGGTEAFF. The CDR3 coding sequence is TGTGCCAGCAGCTTCGAAGCGGGGGGAGGCACTGAAGCTTTCTTT.

This clone was detected ten times or more. The chain uses TRBV5-6 and TRBJ1-2; a possible D gene is TRBD1 (5 bases). With 4 bases removed from V and 4 bases from J, the gap between germline ends came to 14 bases. The CDR3 runs 14 residues. CDR1 is SGHDT, CDR2 YYEEEE, per germline. CDR3 DNA: TGTGCCAGCAGCCTATGGCGGGGGGGCTATGGCTACACCTTC. Translation: CASSLWRGGYGYTF.

This sequence joins TRBV20-1 and TRBJ1-3; D remains ambiguous. Between the trimmed V and J ends, which lost 0 bases and 6 bases, there was a span of 9 bases. Germline V gene data show CDR1 as DFQATT and CDR2 as SNEGSKA (reference sequence). This CDR3 spans 13 amino acids. CDR3 protein: CSARDPWTNTIYF. In nucleotides, the CDR3 is TGCAGTGCTAGAGATCCCTGGACAAACACCATATATTTT.